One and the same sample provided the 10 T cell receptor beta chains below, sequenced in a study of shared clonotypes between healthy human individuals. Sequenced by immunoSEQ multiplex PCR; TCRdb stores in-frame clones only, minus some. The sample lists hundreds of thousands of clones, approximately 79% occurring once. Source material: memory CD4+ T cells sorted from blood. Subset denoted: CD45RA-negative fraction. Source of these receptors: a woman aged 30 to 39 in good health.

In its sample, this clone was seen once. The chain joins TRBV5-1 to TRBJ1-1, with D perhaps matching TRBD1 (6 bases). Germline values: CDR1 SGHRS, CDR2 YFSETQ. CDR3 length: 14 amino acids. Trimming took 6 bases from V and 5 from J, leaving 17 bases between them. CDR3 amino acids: CASTPQGGTTEAFF. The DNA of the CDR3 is TGCGCCAGCACTCCACAGGGTGGTACGACTGAAGCTTTCTTT.

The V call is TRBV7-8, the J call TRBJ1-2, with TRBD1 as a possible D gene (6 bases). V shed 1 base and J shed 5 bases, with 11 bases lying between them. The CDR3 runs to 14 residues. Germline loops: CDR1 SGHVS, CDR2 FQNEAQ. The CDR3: CASSLGGAPYGYTF. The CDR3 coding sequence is TGTGCCAGCAGCTTAGGGGGGGCTCCTTATGGCTACACCTTC.

CDR3 bases: TGTGCCAGCAGCCTCCTAGGTGGGGGGGCCCGGAATCGCAATCAGCCCCAGCATTTT. This sequence encodes CASSLLGGGARNRNQPQHF. The gene calls are TRBV28 and TRBJ1-5; tentatively, D is TRBD1 (6 bases). V was pared by 6 bases and J by 2 bases, with 26 bases between. The germline V gene has CDR1 MDHEN and CDR2 SYDVKM. The CDR3 has 19 residues.

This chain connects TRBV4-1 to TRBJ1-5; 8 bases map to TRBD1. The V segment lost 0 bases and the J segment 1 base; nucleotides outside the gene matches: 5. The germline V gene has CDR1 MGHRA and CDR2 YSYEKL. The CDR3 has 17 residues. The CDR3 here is CASSQDPGQASNQPQHF. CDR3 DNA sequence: TGCGCCAGCAGCCAAGATCCGGGACAGGCGAGCAATCAGCCCCAGCATTTT.

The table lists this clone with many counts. The CDR3 nucleotides are TGTGCCAGCAGCCGAACAGGCACCGGGGAGCTGTTTTTT. It translates to CASSRTGTGELFF. This chain joins TRBV14 and TRBJ2-2, with D possibly being TRBD1 (5 bases). Looked up from germline, CDR1 is SGHDN and CDR2 is FVKESK. The CDR3 sequence is 13 residues long. V was trimmed by 4 bases and J by 4 bases, leaving 7 bases between them.

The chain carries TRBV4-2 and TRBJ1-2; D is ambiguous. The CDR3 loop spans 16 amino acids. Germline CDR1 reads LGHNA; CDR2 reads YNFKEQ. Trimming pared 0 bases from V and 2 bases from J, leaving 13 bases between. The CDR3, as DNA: TGTGCCAGCAGCCAAGATTTGGTACTCTTGAACTATGGCTACACCTTC. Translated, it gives CASSQDLVLLNYGYTF.

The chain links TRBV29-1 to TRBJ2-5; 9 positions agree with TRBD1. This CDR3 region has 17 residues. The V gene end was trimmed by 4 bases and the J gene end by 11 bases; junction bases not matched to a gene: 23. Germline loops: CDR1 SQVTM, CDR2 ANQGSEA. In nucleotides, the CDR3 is TGCAGCGTTGCCAGAACCGGGACAGGGACCCCGAGGGGGGAGCAGTACTTC. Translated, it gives CSVARTGTGTPRGEQYF.

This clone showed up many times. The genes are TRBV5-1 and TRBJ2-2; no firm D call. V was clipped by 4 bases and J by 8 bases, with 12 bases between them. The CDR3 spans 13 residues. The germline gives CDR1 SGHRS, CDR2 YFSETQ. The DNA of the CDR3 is TGCGCCAGCAGCATCCTACTAAGGGGGGAGCTGTTTTTT. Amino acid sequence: CASSILLRGELFF.

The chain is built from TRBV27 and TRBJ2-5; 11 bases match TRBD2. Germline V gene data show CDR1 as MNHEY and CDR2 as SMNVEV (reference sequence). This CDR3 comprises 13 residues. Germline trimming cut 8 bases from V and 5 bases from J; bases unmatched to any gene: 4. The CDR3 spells CASGSGRGETQYF. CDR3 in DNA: TGTGCCAGCGGTAGCGGGAGGGGGGAGACCCAGTACTTC.

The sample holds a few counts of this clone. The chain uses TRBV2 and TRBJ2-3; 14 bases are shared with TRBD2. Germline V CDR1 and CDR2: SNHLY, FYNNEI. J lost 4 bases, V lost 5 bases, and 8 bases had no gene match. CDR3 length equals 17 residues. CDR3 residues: CASSPGTSGRMADTQYF. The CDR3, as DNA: TGTGCCAGCAGTCCCGGGACTAGCGGGAGAATGGCAGATACGCAGTATTTT.